The T cell receptor (beta chain) under discussion was sequenced for a study of control samples from healthy donors and cancer patients. Only in-frame clones appear in the TCRdb table, and some are missing; sequencing was by immunoSEQ multiplex PCR. The sample lists about 410,000 clones, 80% to 95% occurring once. The CDR3 contains 17 residues. Looked up from germline, CDR1 is MNHNS and CDR2 is SASEGT. V gave up 3 bases and J gave up 0 bases, with 16 bases separating them. This clonotype was obtained from a man aged 35 to 55 with head and neck cancer. Source material: PBMCs. The V call is TRBV6-1, the J call TRBJ2-3; D is uncertain. In DNA, the CDR3 is TGTGCCAGCAGTGATATAAACTTCCAGACCAGCACAGATACGCAGTATTTT. Translation gives CASSDINFQTSTDTQYF.